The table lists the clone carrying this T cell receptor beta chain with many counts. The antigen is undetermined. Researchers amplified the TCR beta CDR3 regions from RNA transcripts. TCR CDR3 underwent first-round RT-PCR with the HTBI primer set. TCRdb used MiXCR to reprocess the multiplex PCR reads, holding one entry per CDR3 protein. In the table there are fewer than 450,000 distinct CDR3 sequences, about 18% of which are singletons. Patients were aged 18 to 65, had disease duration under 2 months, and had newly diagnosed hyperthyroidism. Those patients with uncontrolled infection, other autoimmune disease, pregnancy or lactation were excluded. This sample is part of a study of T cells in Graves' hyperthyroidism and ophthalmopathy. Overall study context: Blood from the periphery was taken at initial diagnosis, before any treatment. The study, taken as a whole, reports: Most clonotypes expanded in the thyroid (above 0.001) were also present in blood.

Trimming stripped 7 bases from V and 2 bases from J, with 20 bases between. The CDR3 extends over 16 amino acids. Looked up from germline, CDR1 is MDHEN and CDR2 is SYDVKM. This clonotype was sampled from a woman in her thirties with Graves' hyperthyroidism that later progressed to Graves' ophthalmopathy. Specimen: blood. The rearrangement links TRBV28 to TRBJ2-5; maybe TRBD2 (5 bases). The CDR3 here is CASTYQPGSQQETQYF. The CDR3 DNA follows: TGTGCCAGCACCTACCAGCCGGGATCACAACAAGAGACCCAGTACTTC.